This T cell receptor (beta chain) was obtained from a study of identical twins. Overall study findings and caveats: Researchers reported excess low generation probability among twin-shared out-of-frame alpha sequences.

About this clonotype itself: Antigen specificity is unknown.

Trimming removed 7 bases from V and 0 bases from J; junction bases left unmatched: 11. The CDR3 spans 16 residues. CDR1 and CDR2 (germline): DFQATT, SNEGSKA (reference sequence). Each CDR3 protein gets one entry after TCRdb re-called the 5' RACE reads with MiXCR. Of approximately 1.8 million distinct CDR3 sequences in the sample, under 35% are singletons; the top ten hold 0.25% to 0.3%. Specimen: cord blood. The chain has TRBV20-1 and TRBJ1-5, with TRBD1 identical over 8 bases. The receptor comes from a newborn girl in good health. The CDR3 here is CSGQGRESYSNQPQHF. In DNA, the CDR3 is TGCAGTGGACAGGGGAGAGAAAGCTATAGCAATCAGCCCCAGCATTTT.